This entry describes one TCR beta chain. Its antigen is not known. RNA transcripts were the source from which TCR beta CDR3 regions were amplified. After a first-round RT-PCR with HTBI primers, a second-round multiplex PCR was run. One entry per CDR3 protein, called by TCRdb with MiXCR from the multiplex PCR reads. The sample consists of roughly 50,000 distinct CDR3 sequences, roughly half of them appearing once. Germline CDR1 reads SGDLS; CDR2 reads YYNGEE. This CDR3 comprises 14 residues. V lost 4 bases to trimming and J lost 10 bases; unmatched junction nucleotides: 7. The evidence that diagnosis relied on was clinical symptoms, serum thyroxine, TRAb, thyroid ultrasound and orbital computed tomography. The source of the sample is a study of Graves' ophthalmopathy and Graves' hyperthyroidism. Study conclusions and caveats: The model flagged ophthalmopathy progression at 55% to 71% sensitivity and 72% to 75% specificity.

Sequencing was done on a sample of peripheral blood. The chain links TRBV9 to TRBJ1-6, with 8 bases that match TRBD1. The receptor's source is an adult woman with Graves' ophthalmopathy. The CDR3 sequence is CASSTFQGASPLHF. The CDR3 bases are TGTGCCAGCAGCACGTTTCAGGGGGCCTCACCCCTCCACTTT.